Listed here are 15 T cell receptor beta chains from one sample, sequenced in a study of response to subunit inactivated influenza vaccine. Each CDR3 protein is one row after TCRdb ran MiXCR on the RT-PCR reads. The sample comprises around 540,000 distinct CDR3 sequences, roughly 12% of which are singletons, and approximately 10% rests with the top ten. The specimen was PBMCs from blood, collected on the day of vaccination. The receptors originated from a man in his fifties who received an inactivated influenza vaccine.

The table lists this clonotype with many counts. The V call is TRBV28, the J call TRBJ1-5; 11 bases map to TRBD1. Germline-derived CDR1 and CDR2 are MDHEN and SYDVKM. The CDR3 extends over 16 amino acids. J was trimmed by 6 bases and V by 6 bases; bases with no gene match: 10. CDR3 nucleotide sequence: TGTGCCAGCAGCTGGACAGGGGGCGTGCAAGGTCAGCCCCAGCATTTT. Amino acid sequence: CASSWTGGVQGQPQHF.

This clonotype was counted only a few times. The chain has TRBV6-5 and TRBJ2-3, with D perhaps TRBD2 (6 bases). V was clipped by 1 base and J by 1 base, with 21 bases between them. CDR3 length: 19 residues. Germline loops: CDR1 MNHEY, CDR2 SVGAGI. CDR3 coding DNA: TGTGCCAGCAGTTACTTTGGCCCGACGGCGGGGATTGGCACAGATACGCAGTATTTT. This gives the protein CASSYFGPTAGIGTDTQYF.

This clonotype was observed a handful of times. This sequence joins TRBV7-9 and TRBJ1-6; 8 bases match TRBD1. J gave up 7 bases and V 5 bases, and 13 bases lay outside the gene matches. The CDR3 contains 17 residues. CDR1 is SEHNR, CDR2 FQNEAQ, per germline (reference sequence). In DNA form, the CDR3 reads TGTGCCAGCAGCCCCTTCGAGTCGACAGGGGAGAATTCACCCCTCCACTTT. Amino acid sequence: CASSPFESTGENSPLHF.

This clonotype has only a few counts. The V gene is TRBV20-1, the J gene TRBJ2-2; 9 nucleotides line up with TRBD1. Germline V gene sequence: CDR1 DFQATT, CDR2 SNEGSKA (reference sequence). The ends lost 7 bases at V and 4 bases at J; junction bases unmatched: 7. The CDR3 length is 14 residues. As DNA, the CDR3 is TGCAGTGTCCCGGACAGGGGAGGCACCGGGGAGCTGTTTTTT. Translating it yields CSVPDRGGTGELFF.

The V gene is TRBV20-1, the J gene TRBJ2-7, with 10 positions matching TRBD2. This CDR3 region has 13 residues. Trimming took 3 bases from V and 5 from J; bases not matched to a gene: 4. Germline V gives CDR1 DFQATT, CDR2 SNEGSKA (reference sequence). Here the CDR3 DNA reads TGCAGTGCTAGCCCTAGCGGGAGAGACGAGCAGTACTTC. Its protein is CSASPSGRDEQYF.

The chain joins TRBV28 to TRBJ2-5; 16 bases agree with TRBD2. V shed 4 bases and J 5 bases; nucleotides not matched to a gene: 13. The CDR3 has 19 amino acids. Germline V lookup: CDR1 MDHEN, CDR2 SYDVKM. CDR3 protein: CASSSPGLAGGRGAETQYF. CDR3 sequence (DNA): TGTGCCAGCAGTTCCCCGGGACTAGCGGGAGGGAGGGGAGCGGAGACCCAGTACTTC.

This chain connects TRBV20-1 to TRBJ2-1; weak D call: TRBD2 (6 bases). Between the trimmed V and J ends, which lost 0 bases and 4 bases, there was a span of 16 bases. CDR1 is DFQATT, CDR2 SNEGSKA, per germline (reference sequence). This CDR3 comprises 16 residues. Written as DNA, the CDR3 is TGCAGTGCTAGAGATCCCGGGGGAATGGGGTACAATGAGCAGTTCTTC. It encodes CSARDPGGMGYNEQFF.

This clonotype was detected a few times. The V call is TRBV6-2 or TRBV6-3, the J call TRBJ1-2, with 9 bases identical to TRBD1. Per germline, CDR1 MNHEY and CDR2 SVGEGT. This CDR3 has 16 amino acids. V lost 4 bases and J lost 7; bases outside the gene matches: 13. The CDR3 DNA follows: TGTGCCAGCAGTTTACGAGGGGACAGGGTATTGCGTGGCTACACCTTC. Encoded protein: CASSLRGDRVLRGYTF.

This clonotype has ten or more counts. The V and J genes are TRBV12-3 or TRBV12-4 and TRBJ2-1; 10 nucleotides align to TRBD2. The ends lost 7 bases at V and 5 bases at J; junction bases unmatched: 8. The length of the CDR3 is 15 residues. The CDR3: CASTLLAGLHNEQFF. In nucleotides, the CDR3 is TGTGCCAGCACCTTACTAGCGGGACTTCACAATGAGCAGTTCTTC.

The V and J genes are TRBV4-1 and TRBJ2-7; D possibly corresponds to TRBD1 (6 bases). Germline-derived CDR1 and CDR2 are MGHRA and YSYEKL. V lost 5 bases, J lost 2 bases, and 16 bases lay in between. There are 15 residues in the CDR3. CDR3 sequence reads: CASSERGTNPYEQYF. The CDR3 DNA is TGCGCCAGCAGCGAAAGAGGGACAAACCCCTACGAGCAGTACTTC.

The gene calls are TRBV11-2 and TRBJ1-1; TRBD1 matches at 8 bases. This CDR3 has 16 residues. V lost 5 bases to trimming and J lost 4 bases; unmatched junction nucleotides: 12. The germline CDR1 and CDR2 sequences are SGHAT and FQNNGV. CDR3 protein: CASSPRGRGLGTEAFF. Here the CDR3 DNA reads TGTGCCAGCAGCCCGCGCGGCAGGGGGCTGGGCACTGAAGCTTTCTTT.

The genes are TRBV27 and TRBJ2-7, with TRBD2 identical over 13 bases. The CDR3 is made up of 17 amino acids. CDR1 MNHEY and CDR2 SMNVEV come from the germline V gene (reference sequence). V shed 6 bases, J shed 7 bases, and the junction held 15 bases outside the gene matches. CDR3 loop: CASSSIDPGLAGSEQYF. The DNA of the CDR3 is TGTGCCAGCAGCTCCATTGACCCGGGACTAGCGGGATCGGAGCAGTACTTC.

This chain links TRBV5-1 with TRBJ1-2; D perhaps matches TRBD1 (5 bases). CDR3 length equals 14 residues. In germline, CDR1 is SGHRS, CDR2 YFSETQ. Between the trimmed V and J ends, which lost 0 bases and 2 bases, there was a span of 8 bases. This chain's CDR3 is CASSLERQNYGYTF. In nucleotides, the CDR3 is TGCGCCAGCAGCTTGGAACGACAGAACTATGGCTACACCTTC.

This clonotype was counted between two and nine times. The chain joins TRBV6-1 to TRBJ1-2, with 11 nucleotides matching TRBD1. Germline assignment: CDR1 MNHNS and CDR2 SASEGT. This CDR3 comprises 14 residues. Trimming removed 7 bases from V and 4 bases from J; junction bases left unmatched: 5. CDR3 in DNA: TGTGCCAGCACAAGGACAGGGGGCTCCTATGGCTACACCTTC. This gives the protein CASTRTGGSYGYTF.

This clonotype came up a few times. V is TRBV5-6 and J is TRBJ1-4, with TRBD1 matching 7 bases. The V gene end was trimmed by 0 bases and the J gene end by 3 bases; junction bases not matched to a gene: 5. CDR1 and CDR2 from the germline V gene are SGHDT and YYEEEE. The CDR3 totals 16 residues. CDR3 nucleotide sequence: TGTGCCAGCAGCTTGGGAGGGGGCATCGCTAATGAAAAACTGTTTTTT. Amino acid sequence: CASSLGGGIANEKLFF.